The 13 T cell receptor beta chains below come from one sample, sequenced in a study of blood T cell repertoires in COVID-19. Clones were sequenced by immunoSEQ multiplex PCR, and TCRdb holds only the in-frame ones, with some missing. Seen here are 60,000 to 80,000 clones, 80% to 90% observed once, and the top ten hold over 15%. The sequenced sample was peripheral blood. These receptors all come from a woman aged 60-70 years with COVID-19, enrolled during active disease.

V gene TRBV30 combines with J gene TRBJ2-6, with 8 bases fitting TRBD1. Trimming took 3 bases from V and 0 from J; bases not matched to a gene: 7. Per germline, CDR1 GTSNPN and CDR2 SVGIG (reference sequence). This CDR3 has 17 residues. CDR3 loop: CAWRWTGSSSGANVLTF. The CDR3 nucleotides are TGTGCCTGGAGGTGGACAGGGTCTAGCTCTGGGGCCAACGTCCTGACTTTC.

J is TRBJ1-6 and V is TRBV9; tentative D call: TRBD1 (6 bases). CDR1 and CDR2 from the germline V gene are SGDLS and YYNGEE. This CDR3 contains 16 residues. Trimming took off 4 bases at V and 5 bases at J, with 16 bases between the two ends. The CDR3 reads CASSLRGRGDNSPLHF. CDR3 in DNA: TGTGCCAGCAGCCTCAGGGGCCGTGGGGATAATTCACCCCTCCACTTT.

The chain carries TRBV29-1 and TRBJ1-5; D perhaps matches TRBD1 (5 bases). Trimming took off 4 bases at V and 4 bases at J, with 8 bases between the two ends. The germline gives CDR1 SQVTM, CDR2 ANQGSEA. This CDR3 contains 12 residues. The CDR3 DNA follows: TGCAGCGTTGGGGGGGGGAATCAGCCCCAGCATTTT. This encodes CSVGGGNQPQHF. Full variable domain (remainder filled in from reference TRBV29-1 and TRBJ1-5): SAVISQKPSRDICQRGTSLTIQCQVDSQVTMMFWYRQQPGQSLTLIATANQGSEATYESGFVIDKFPISRPNLTFSTLTVSNMSPEDSSIYLCSVGGGNQPQHFGDGTRLSIL.

This chain links TRBV6-4 with TRBJ2-4; a possible D gene is TRBD2 (6 bases). Germline lookup yields CDR1 MRHNA and CDR2 SNTAGT. The CDR3 has 14 amino acids. V lost 4 bases and J 3 bases, leaving 10 bases between the germline ends. In DNA form, the CDR3 reads TGTGCCAGCAGTGTGAGGGAGGACAAAAACATTCAGTACTTC. Its translation: CASSVREDKNIQYF.

The chain recombines TRBV24-1 with TRBJ2-7, with a possible D match to TRBD1 (5 bases). The CDR3 is 13 amino acids. Germline CDR1 reads KGHDR; CDR2 reads SFDVKD. V was shortened by 7 bases and J by 3 bases, with 12 bases between the two germline ends. DNA of the CDR3: TGTGCCACCAGCCGTACCACAGGCTACGAGCAGTACTTC. As protein: CATSRTTGYEQYF.

The CDR3 is CASKTEADEQYF. The DNA of the CDR3 is TGTGCCAGCAAAACGGAAGCGGACGAGCAGTACTTC. The genes are TRBV28 and TRBJ2-7; maybe TRBD2 (5 bases). Trimming removed 7 bases from V and 5 bases from J, with 12 bases in between. Germline CDR1 and CDR2: MDHEN and SYDVKM. The CDR3 has 12 residues. The complete variable domain, with remaining parts taken from reference TRBV28 and TRBJ2-7, reads DVKVTQSSRYLVKRTGEKVFLECVQDMDHENMFWYRQDPGLGLRLIYFSYDVKMKEKGDIPEGYSVSREKKERFSLILESASTNQTSMYLCASKTEADEQYFGPGTRLTVT.

This chain connects TRBV7-2 to TRBJ1-5; D uncertain. V gave up 1 base and J gave up 7 bases, with 14 bases separating them. This CDR3 has 15 amino acids. Germline V gives CDR1 SGHTA, CDR2 FQGNSA. The chain's CDR3 is CASSLERGVEQPQHF. For the CDR3, the DNA is TGTGCCAGCAGCTTAGAAAGAGGCGTCGAACAGCCCCAGCATTTT.

The chain has TRBV19 and TRBJ1-1; D call uncertain. This CDR3 comprises 14 residues. With 1 base removed from V and 5 bases from J, the gap between germline ends came to 11 bases. In germline, CDR1 is LNHDA, CDR2 SQIVND (reference sequence). For the CDR3, the DNA is TGTGCCAGTAGTATAGTTGTCTCGGGGACTGAAGCTTTCTTT. Translating it yields CASSIVVSGTEAFF.

The DNA of the CDR3 is TGTGCCAGCAGCGGCGGGACTAGCGCCTACAATGAGCAGTTCTTC. Protein product: CASSGGTSAYNEQFF. V and J are TRBV5-4 and TRBJ2-1; 10 positions match TRBD2. After removal of 4 bases from V and 2 bases from J, the junction contained 3 bases not matched to a gene. Germline-derived CDR1 and CDR2 are SGHNT and YYREEE (reference sequence). There are 15 residues in the CDR3.

This clone appeared once. The chain joins TRBV5-6 to TRBJ2-7; TRBD2 aligns across 7 bases. The CDR3 extends over 17 amino acids. Trimming cost V 2 bases and J 1 base; bases outside gene matches: 12. Per germline, CDR1 SGHDT and CDR2 YYEEEE. This CDR3 is CASSFSHSGIPSYEQYF. In DNA form, the CDR3 reads TGTGCCAGCAGCTTCAGTCACAGCGGGATCCCATCCTACGAGCAGTACTTC.

The CDR3 loop reads CASSLGGTGDYNEQFF. CDR3 sequence (DNA): TGTGCCAGCAGCTTGGGGGGGACAGGAGATTACAATGAGCAGTTCTTC. V gene TRBV5-4 combines with J gene TRBJ2-1; 8 bases agree with TRBD1. The CDR3 is 16 amino acids. V was clipped by 0 bases and J by 4 bases; unmatched bases: 6. Per the germline V gene, CDR1 is SGHNT and CDR2 is YYREEE (reference sequence). Looking up the rest from reference TRBV5-4 and TRBJ2-1 gives the full variable domain: ETGVTQSPTHLIKTRGQQVTLRCSSQSGHNTVSWYQQALGQGPQFIFQYYREEENGRGNFPPRFSGLQFPNYSSELNVNALELDDSALYLCASSLGGTGDYNEQFFGPGTRLTVL.

The V and J genes are TRBV7-9 and TRBJ2-2, with D hard to call. The V end was cut by 0 bases, the J end by 6 bases, with 8 bases between. The germline V gene has CDR1 SEHNR and CDR2 FQNEAQ (reference sequence). This CDR3 comprises 14 residues. In nucleotides, the CDR3 is TGTGCCAGCAGCTTAGCGTCGAGTGCCGGGGAGCTGTTTTTT. This translates into CASSLASSAGELFF.

This sequence joins TRBV5-1 and TRBJ1-1; 7 bases are shared with TRBD1. This CDR3 spans 15 amino acids. Germline lookup yields CDR1 SGHRS and CDR2 YFSETQ. Germline trimming cut 5 bases from V and 5 bases from J; bases unmatched to any gene: 12. The chain's CDR3 is CASRFRQGPGTEAFF. The DNA of the CDR3 is TGCGCCAGCAGGTTCCGACAGGGCCCGGGGACTGAAGCTTTCTTT.